Reported below is one T cell receptor beta chain. Germline V gene lookup returns CDR1 MNHEY and CDR2 SMNVEV (reference sequence). V gave up 3 bases and J gave up 10 bases, with 18 bases separating them. The CDR3 spans 14 residues. Sequenced by immunoSEQ multiplex PCR; TCRdb stores in-frame clones only, minus some. This table has 60,000 or so clones, roughly four fifths appearing once. This entry is derived from a study of blood T cell repertoires in COVID-19. The wider study: T cells, B-cell-depleted T cells, or PBMCs provided the cDNA or gDNA that served as material.

What was sequenced was peripheral blood. This TCR derives from a woman aged 50 to 60 with active or convalescent COVID-19. The V call is TRBV27, the J call TRBJ1-1, with unresolved D. CDR3 loop: CASSFDGGGVGAFF. CDR3 in DNA: TGTGCCAGCAGTTTTGACGGAGGAGGTGTAGGAGCTTTCTTT.